This TCR beta chain was sequenced during a study of T-cell memory formation after mild COVID-19. About the research overall: TCR clustering was largely donor specific.

TCRdb re-derived calls from the 5' RACE reads in MiXCR, one entry per CDR3 protein. The sample lists fewer than 650,000 distinct CDR3 sequences, about 20% occurring once. This clonotype was detected a few times. Its target is unknown. The study, taken as a whole, reports: Most CD4+ clones that shrank were in CM and EM, while CD8+ ones turned up in EMRA.

Sequencing was done on a sample of PBMCs or a T cell subset sorted from them (not recorded which). The source is an adult woman who had mild COVID-19 (a few samples of this study predate the infection). Cell type and time point are not known.

Here the CDR3 DNA reads TGTGCCAGCAGTCCAGCCCGGGGAGTTTCCTATAATTCACCCCTCCACTTT. This sequence encodes CASSPARGVSYNSPLHF. This chain joins TRBV12-3 or TRBV12-4 and TRBJ1-6; no firm D call. V dropped 5 bases and J dropped 1 base, with 15 bases sitting between them. This CDR3 has 17 residues.